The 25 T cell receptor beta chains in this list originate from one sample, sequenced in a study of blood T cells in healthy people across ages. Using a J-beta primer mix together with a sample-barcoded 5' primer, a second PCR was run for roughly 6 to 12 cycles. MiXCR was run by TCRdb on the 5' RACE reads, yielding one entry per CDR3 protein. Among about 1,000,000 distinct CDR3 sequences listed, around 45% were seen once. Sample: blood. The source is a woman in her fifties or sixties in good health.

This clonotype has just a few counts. The CDR3: CSVSGTGGYEQYF. The CDR3 bases are TGCAGCGTCTCCGGGACAGGGGGCTACGAGCAGTACTTC. The chain employs TRBV29-1 and TRBJ2-7, with 11 bases that match TRBD1. Germline assignment: CDR1 SQVTM and CDR2 ANQGSEA. This CDR3 spans 13 amino acids. With 6 bases clipped from V and 3 bases from J, the junction kept 4 bases outside the gene matches.

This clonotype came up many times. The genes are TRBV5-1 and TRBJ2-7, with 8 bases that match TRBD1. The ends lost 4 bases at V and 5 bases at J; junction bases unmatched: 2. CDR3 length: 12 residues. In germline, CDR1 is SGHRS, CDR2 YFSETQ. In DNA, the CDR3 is TGCGCCAGCAGCACGACAGGGGACGAGCAGTACTTC. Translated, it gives CASSTTGDEQYF. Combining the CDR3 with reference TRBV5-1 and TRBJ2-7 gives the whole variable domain KAGVTQTPRYLIKTRGQQVTLSCSPISGHRSVSWYQQTPGQGLQFLFEYFSETQRNKGNFPGRFSGRQFSNSRSEMNVSTLELGDSALYLCASSTTGDEQYFGPGTRLTVT.

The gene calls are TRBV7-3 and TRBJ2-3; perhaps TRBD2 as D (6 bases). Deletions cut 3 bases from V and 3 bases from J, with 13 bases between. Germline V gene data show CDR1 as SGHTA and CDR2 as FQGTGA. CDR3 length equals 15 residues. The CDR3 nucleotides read TGTGCCAGCAGCTTTGGGAGCCTAGCGACAGATACGCAGTATTTT. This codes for CASSFGSLATDTQYF.

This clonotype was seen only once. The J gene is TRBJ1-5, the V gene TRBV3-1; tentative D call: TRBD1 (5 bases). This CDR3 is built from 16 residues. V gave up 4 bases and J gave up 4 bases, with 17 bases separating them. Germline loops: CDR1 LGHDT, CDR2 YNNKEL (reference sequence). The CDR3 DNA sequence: TGTGCCAGCAGCCGGGGGGGTCTCGCGGGGAATCAGCCCCAGCATTTT. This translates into CASSRGGLAGNQPQHF.

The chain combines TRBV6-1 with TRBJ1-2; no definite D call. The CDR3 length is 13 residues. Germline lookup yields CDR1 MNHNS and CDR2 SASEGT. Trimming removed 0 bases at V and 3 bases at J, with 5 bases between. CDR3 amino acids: CASSEAPYYGYTF. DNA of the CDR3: TGTGCCAGCAGTGAAGCCCCCTACTATGGCTACACCTTC.

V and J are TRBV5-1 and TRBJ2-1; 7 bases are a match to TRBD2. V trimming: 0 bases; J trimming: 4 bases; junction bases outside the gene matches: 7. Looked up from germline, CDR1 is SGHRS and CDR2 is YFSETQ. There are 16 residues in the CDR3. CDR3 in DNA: TGCGCCAGCAGCTTGGCCGCCCAGCGGGGTTACAATGAGCAGTTCTTC. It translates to CASSLAAQRGYNEQFF.

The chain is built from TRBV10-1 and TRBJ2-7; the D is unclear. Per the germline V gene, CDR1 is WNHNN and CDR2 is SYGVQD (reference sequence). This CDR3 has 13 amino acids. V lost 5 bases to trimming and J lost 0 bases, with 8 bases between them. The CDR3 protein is CASSHLPSYEQYF. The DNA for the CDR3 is TGCGCCAGCAGTCATCTACCCTCCTACGAGCAGTACTTC.

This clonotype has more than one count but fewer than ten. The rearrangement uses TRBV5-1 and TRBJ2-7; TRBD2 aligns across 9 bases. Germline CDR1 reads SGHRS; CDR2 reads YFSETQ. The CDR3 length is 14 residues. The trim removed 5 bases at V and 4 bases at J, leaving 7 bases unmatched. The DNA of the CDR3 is TGCGCCAGCAGAGAAAATAGCGGGGGTTACGAGCAGTACTTC. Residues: CASRENSGGYEQYF.

The CDR3 is CAISGRGLAGAITDTQYF. The CDR3 nucleotides read TGTGCCATCAGTGGCCGGGGGCTAGCGGGGGCGATTACAGATACGCAGTATTTT. The chain is built from TRBV10-3 and TRBJ2-3, with TRBD2 matching 10 bases. Trimming at V came to 4 bases and at J to 3 bases, leaving 13 bases not matched to a gene. Germline assignment: CDR1 ENHRY and CDR2 SYGVKD. The CDR3 is made up of 18 amino acids.

CDR3 DNA: TGTGCCATCAGTGAGTCGAACGCCAACACCGGGGAGCTGTTTTTT. Translated, it gives CAISESNANTGELFF. The J gene is TRBJ2-2, the V gene TRBV10-3; D call uncertain. V was cut by 0 bases and J by 2 bases, with 7 bases left in between. Germline assignment: CDR1 ENHRY and CDR2 SYGVKD. This CDR3 contains 15 residues.

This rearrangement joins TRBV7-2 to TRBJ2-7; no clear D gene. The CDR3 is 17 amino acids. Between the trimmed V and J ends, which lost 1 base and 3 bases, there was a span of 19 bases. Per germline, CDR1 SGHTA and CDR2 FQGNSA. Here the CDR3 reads CASSLDRSAFGNYEQYF. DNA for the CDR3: TGTGCCAGCAGCTTAGATCGATCGGCTTTTGGGAACTACGAGCAGTACTTC.

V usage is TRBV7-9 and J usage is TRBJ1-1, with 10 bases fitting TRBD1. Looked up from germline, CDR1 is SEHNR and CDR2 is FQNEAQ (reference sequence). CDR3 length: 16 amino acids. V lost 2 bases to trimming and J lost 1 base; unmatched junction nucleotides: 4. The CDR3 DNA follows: TGTGCCAGCAGCTTAAGCCGGGACAGGGGGAACACTGAAGCTTTCTTT. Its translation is CASSLSRDRGNTEAFF.

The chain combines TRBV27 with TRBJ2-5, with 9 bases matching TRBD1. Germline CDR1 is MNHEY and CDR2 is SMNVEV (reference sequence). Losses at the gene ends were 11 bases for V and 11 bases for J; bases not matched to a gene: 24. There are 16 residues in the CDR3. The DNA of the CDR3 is TGTGCCGGCACTCCTTGGTTGGGACAGGGACACAATGAGCAGTACTTC. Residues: CAGTPWLGQGHNEQYF.

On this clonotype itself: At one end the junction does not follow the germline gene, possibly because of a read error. The CDR3 sequence is CARSLKRDRVSDTQYF. CDR3 bases: TGTGCCCGCAGCTTAAAACGGGACAGGGTTTCAGATACGCAGTATTTT. The chain has TRBV7-8 and TRBJ2-3, with 9 bases lining up with TRBD1. The CDR3 contains 16 residues. The germline gives CDR1 SGHVS, CDR2 FQNEAQ.

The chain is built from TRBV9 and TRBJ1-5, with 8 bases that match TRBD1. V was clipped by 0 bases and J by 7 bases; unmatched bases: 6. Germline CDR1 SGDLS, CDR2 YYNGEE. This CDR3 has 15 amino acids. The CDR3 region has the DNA TGTGCCAGCAGCGTAGAGGCAGGGGGCGAACAGCCCCAGCATTTT. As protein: CASSVEAGGEQPQHF.

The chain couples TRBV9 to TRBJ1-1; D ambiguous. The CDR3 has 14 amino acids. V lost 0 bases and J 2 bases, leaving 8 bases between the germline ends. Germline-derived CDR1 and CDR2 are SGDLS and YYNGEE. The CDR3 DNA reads TGTGCCAGCAGCGTAGGCCTTATTAACACTGAAGCTTTCTTT. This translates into CASSVGLINTEAFF.

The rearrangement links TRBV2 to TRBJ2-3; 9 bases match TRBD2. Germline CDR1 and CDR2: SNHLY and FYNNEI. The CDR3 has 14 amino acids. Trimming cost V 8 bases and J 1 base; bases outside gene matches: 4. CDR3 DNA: TGTGCCAGCGTCGGCGGGGGGGGCACAGATACGCAGTATTTT. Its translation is CASVGGGGTDTQYF.

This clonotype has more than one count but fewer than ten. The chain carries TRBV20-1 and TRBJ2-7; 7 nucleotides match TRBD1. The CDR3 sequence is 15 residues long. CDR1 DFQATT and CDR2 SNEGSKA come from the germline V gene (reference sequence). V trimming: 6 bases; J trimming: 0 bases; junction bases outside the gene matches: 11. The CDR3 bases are TGCAGTGCCAGAATGACAGGGCTGGTCTCCTACGAGCAGTACTTC. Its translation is CSARMTGLVSYEQYF.

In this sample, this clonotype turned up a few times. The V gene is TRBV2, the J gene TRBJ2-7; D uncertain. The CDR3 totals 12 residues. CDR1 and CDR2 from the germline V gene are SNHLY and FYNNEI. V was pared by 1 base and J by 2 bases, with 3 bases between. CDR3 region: CASSEEAYEQYF. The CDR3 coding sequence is TGTGCCAGCAGTGAAGAGGCCTACGAGCAGTACTTC.

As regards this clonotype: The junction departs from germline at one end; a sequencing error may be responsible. The CDR3 spells CAGSVLETQYF. For the CDR3, the DNA is TGTGCCGGCAGTGTTCTGGAGACCCAGTACTTC. The chain carries TRBV25-1 and TRBJ2-5; D gene unclear. Germline V lookup: CDR1 MGHDK, CDR2 SYGVNS. The length of the CDR3 is 11 residues.

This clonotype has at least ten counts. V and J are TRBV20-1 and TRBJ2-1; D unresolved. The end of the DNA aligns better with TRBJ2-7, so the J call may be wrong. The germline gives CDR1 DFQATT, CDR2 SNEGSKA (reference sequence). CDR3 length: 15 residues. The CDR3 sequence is CSAFPHIGSYNEQYF. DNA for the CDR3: TGCAGTGCTTTTCCCCATATAGGGTCCTACAATGAGCAGTACTTC.

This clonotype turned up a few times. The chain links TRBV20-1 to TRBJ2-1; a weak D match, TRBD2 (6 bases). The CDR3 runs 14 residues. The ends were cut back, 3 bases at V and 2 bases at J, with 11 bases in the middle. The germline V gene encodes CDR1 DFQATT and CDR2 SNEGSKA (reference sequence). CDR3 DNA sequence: TGCAGTGCTAGCGGGGGTGGGGCCTACAATGAGCAGTTCTTC. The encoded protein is CSASGGGAYNEQFF.

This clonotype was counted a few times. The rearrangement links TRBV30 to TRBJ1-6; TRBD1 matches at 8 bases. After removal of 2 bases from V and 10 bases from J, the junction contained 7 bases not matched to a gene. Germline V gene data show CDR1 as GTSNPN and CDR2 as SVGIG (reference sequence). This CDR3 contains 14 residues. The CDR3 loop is CAWSRDRLESPLHF. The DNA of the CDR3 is TGTGCCTGGAGTCGGGACAGGCTGGAATCACCCCTCCACTTT.

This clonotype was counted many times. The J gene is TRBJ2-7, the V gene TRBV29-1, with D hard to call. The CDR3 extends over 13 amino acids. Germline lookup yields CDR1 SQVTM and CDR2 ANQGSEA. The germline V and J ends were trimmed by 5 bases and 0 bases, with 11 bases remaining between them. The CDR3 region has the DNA TGCAGCGTTACCGCAGCGAACTCCTACGAGCAGTACTTC. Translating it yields CSVTAANSYEQYF.

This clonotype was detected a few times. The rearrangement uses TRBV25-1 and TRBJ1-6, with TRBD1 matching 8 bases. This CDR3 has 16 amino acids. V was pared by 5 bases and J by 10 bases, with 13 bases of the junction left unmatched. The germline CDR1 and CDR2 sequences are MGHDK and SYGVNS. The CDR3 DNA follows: TGTGCCAGCAGTCCCCGAACAGGGGGAGGATACTCACCCCTCCACTTT. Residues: CASSPRTGGGYSPLHF.